The sequence of this TCR beta chain was determined in a study of blood T cell repertoires in COVID-19 (dated by TCRdb to the early 2020s). General notes on the study: The collaborator samples originated in the United States, Italy and Spain and spanned the acute and convalescent phases of COVID-19. The prospective study material was composed of cDNA or gDNA derived from T cells, B-cell-depleted T cells, or PBMCs. Subjects who had been exposed to COVID-19, were actively infected with it, or had recovered from it provided the deeply sampled blood TCRbeta repertoires that made up the dataset. The repertoires were released in a freely available public database intended as a resource for research on the immune response to SARS-CoV-2. Samples were obtained from the ongoing ImmuneRACE study (first 160 participants) and from some 1,200 subjects provided by 6 global collaborators. Nearly every sample came with metadata listing a de-identified subject ID, COVID-19 status, age in years and sex. HLA class I and class II types, where available, came from metadata supplied by the sample provider rather than from assay-based typing. General findings and caveats noted by the study authors: Clinical and demographic metadata were provided uncurated, with the amount varying by source and participant.

Remarks on this clone: There is no known antigen for this receptor. One base away there is no much larger clone; base qualities are not given.

TCRbeta CDR3 regions were amplified from genomic DNA by means of the immunoSEQ Assay, a bias-controlled multiplex PCR. In the source study's methods: The number of nucleated cells in each sample was estimated from the amplification of reference gene primers within the assay. Sequence reads were collapsed and filtered to measure the absolute abundance of every unique TCRbeta CDR3 rearrangement. For each sample, productive Simpson clonality was calculated as the square root of Simpson's diversity index across productive rearrangements. In TCRdb, the immuneACCESS table is reduced to in-frame sequences with V and J assigned. These tables do not hold every clone; where another copy was compared, an unresolved V gene accounts for under half, and the others remain unexplained. For V, J and clone size, that table is used; D and trimming come from the DNA. Counted in this sample were 90,000 to 140,000 clones; 81% of them appeared once. Of the sample, approximately 40% falls within the top ten clones.

Whole blood was collected in K2EDTA tubes by collaborating institutions according to the institutions' own protocols. For TCRbeta analysis, collaborator samples were shipped as frozen whole blood, as isolated PBMCs, or as DNA extracted from either sample type. From the cysteine through the phenylalanine, the CDR3 covers 16 amino acids. Of the read, only the CDR3 DNA is kept; its 48 bases are in frame from base 1. According to the germline V gene, CDR1 reads SGHDN and CDR2 reads FVKESK. Clipping removes 3 bases from V and 7 bases from J, with 7 as the unmatched junction base count. This TCR came from a man at least 80 years old with acute or convalescent COVID-19. The sample comprised peripheral blood. The V gene is TRBV14 and the J gene is TRBJ2-1; a stretch of 12 junction bases matches TRBD2. At the DNA level, the sequence is TGTGCCAGCAGCCACGGGCTAGCGGGAGGGCAAAATGAGCAGTTCTTC. This translates into CASSHGLAGGQNEQFF.